The 27 T cell receptor beta chains presented below share a single source sample, sequenced in a study of blood T cell repertoires in COVID-19. Method: immunoSEQ multiplex PCR; TCRdb's copy keeps in-frame clones and lacks some. This sample has 75,000 to 100,000 clones, with roughly 89% found just once. The sequencing input was peripheral blood. These receptors originate from a man aged 60 to 75 with acute or convalescent COVID-19.

The chain combines TRBV18 with TRBJ2-7; 7 nucleotides match TRBD1. V lost 2 bases to trimming and J lost 3 bases; unmatched junction nucleotides: 7. CDR1 is KGHSH and CDR2 is LQKENI in the germline V gene. The CDR3 has 15 residues. The CDR3 DNA follows: TGTGCCAGCTCACCAGGGAACAGGGGAAACTACGAGCAGTACTTC. This encodes CASSPGNRGNYEQYF. Together with reference TRBV18 and TRBJ2-7, the CDR3 gives the full variable domain: NAGVMQNPRHLVRRRGQEARLRCSPMKGHSHVYWYRQLPEEGLKFMVYLQKENIIDESGMPKERFSAEFPKEGPSILRIQQVVRGDSAAYFCASSPGNRGNYEQYFGPGTRLTVT.

V gene TRBV5-5 combines with J gene TRBJ2-7; D is possibly TRBD1 (5 bases). This CDR3 contains 13 residues. From germline, CDR1 is SGHKS and CDR2 YYEKEE (reference sequence). The V and J ends lost 0 bases and 2 bases respectively, with 6 bases between them. The CDR3 sequence: CASSLDRPYEQYF. DNA of the CDR3: TGTGCCAGCAGCTTGGACAGGCCCTACGAGCAGTACTTC.

V is TRBV5-1 and J is TRBJ2-3, with D possibly TRBD1 on 6 matching bases. Germline V gene data show CDR1 as SGHRS and CDR2 as YFSETQ. The V end was cut by 5 bases, the J end by 3 bases, with 13 bases between. The CDR3 extends over 14 amino acids. CDR3 sequence reads: CASSQGSQTDTQYF. CDR3 DNA sequence: TGCGCCAGCAGTCAGGGGTCTCAAACAGATACGCAGTATTTT.

In its sample, this clone was seen a few times. The CDR3 DNA follows: TGTGCCAGCAGCTTAGATAGGGGAAGTGGCGAGCAGTACTTC. Translating it yields CASSLDRGSGEQYF. The chain uses TRBV11-2 and TRBJ2-7; TRBD1 is a possible D gene (5 bases). The length of the CDR3 is 14 residues. The V and J ends lost 0 bases and 6 bases respectively, with 12 bases between them. CDR1 is SGHAT, CDR2 FQNNGV, per germline.

This clone was found a few times. The rearrangement joins TRBV30 to TRBJ1-2; D is uncertain. V lost 7 bases, J lost 6 bases, and 12 bases lay in between. Per germline, CDR1 GTSNPN and CDR2 SVGIG (reference sequence). This CDR3 has 11 residues. The CDR3 here is CALRFRDGYTF. The CDR3 DNA reads as TGTGCCTTAAGATTCCGGGATGGCTACACCTTC.

There are a few counts of this clone. This chain joins TRBV5-4 and TRBJ2-5; TRBD2 matches at 7 bases. The CDR3 consists of 13 residues. J gave up 6 bases and V 1 base, and 3 bases lay outside the gene matches. Germline CDR1 is SGHNT and CDR2 is YYREEE (reference sequence). This CDR3 is CASSLTSEKTQYF. As DNA, the CDR3 is TGTGCCAGCAGCTTGACTAGCGAAAAGACCCAGTACTTC.

The V and J genes are TRBV10-2 and TRBJ2-3, with 11 bases lining up with TRBD2. V was clipped by 9 bases and J by 3 bases; unmatched bases: 5. CDR1 WSHSY and CDR2 SAAADI come from the germline V gene. CDR3 length: 14 amino acids. The CDR3 DNA is TGCGCCAGTACTAGCGGGGGAACGACAGATACGCAGTATTTT. Protein: CASTSGGTTDTQYF.

The chain uses TRBV5-5 and TRBJ2-3; 10 bases line up with TRBD2. The CDR3 contains 17 residues. Germline-derived CDR1 and CDR2 are SGHKS and YYEKEE (reference sequence). V lost 4 bases and J lost 3; bases outside the gene matches: 11. The DNA for the CDR3 is TGTGCCAGCAGCCCGGCTGCCTTAGCGGGGGGAACAGATACGCAGTATTTT. It codes for CASSPAALAGGTDTQYF.

The genes are TRBV30 and TRBJ2-3; 10 bases match TRBD1. The CDR3 is made up of 14 amino acids. V gave up 0 bases and J gave up 4 bases; unmatched junction bases: 1. The germline V gene has CDR1 GTSNPN and CDR2 SVGIG (reference sequence). The CDR3 DNA sequence: TGTGCCTGGAGTGTAGGACAGGGGGCAGATACGCAGTATTTT. The encoded protein is CAWSVGQGADTQYF. Combining the CDR3 with reference TRBV30 and TRBJ2-3 gives the whole variable domain SQTIHQWPATLVQPVGSPLSLECTVEGTSNPNLYWYRQAAGRGLQLLFYSVGIGQISSEVPQNLSASRPQDRQFILSSKKLLLSDSGFYLCAWSVGQGADTQYFGPGTRLTVL.

The gene calls are TRBV10-2 and TRBJ2-2, with TRBD2 matching 10 bases. CDR1 WSHSY and CDR2 SAAADI come from the germline V gene. With 7 bases clipped from V and 4 bases from J, the junction kept 9 bases outside the gene matches. The CDR3 consists of 16 residues. CDR3 residues: CASTTGLADFTGELFF. The CDR3 bases are TGCGCCAGCACGACCGGACTAGCGGACTTCACCGGGGAGCTGTTTTTT.

This clone was found many times. The CDR3 DNA reads as TGTGCCTGGAGTGAGACAGATAATTCACCCCTCCACTTT. It translates to CAWSETDNSPLHF. This chain links TRBV30 with TRBJ1-6; D is perhaps TRBD1 (5 bases). Germline V gives CDR1 GTSNPN, CDR2 SVGIG (reference sequence). Trimming removed 1 base from V and 5 bases from J, with 6 bases in between. This CDR3 spans 13 amino acids.

V and J are TRBV27 and TRBJ1-4; possible D gene TRBD1, 5 bases. Between the trimmed V and J ends, which lost 5 bases and 0 bases, there was a span of 10 bases. From germline, CDR1 is MNHEY and CDR2 SMNVEV (reference sequence). This CDR3 comprises 15 residues. CDR3 bases: TGTGCCAGCAGTAAGACAGTTACAACTAATGAAAAACTGTTTTTT. It codes for CASSKTVTTNEKLFF.

This clone came up a few times. The chain recombines TRBV28 with TRBJ2-1; 12 bases align to TRBD1. This CDR3 spans 14 amino acids. The junction had 5 bases not matched to a gene; V was cut back by 3 bases and J by 11 bases. The germline CDR1 and CDR2 sequences are MDHEN and SYDVKM. The CDR3 bases are TGTGCCAGCAGTTTTGGGGACAGGGGGCTTAAGCAGTTCTTC. It translates to CASSFGDRGLKQFF. Full variable domain (missing parts from reference TRBV28 and TRBJ2-1): DVKVTQSSRYLVKRTGEKVFLECVQDMDHENMFWYRQDPGLGLRLIYFSYDVKMKEKGDIPEGYSVSREKKERFSLILESASTNQTSMYLCASSFGDRGLKQFFGPGTRLTVL.

The V gene is TRBV6-6, the J gene TRBJ1-1; 11 bases line up with TRBD1. The CDR3 is 14 amino acids. Germline loops: CDR1 MNHNY, CDR2 SVGAGI (reference sequence). With V trimmed by 6 bases and J by 4 bases, 4 bases remained unmatched. DNA of the CDR3: TGTGCCAGCAGCTCGGACAGGGGGCTCACTGAAGCTTTCTTT. Translated, it gives CASSSDRGLTEAFF.

To note about this clone: One end of the junction fails to match germline, which may point to a read error. The rearrangement links TRBV9 to TRBJ2-4; D perhaps matches TRBD1 (6 bases). The V gene's germline CDR1 is SGDLS and CDR2 YYNGEE. CDR3 length: 12 amino acids. CDR3 nucleotide sequence: TGTGCCAGCAGCGTAGTAGGGGGAGCGCCCCTCTTC. Its protein product is CASSVVGGAPLF.

The V and J genes are TRBV18 and TRBJ2-1; D is undetermined. The CDR3 covers 14 residues. Trimming took off 1 base at V and 6 bases at J, with 10 bases between the two ends. Germline-derived CDR1 and CDR2 are KGHSH and LQKENI. The CDR3 region has the DNA TGTGCCAGCTCACCACTAACAGACCTCAATGAGCAGTTCTTC. Its protein product is CASSPLTDLNEQFF.

The chain uses TRBV20-1 and TRBJ1-2; D gene uncertain. The ends were cut back, 2 bases at V and 6 bases at J, with 7 bases in the middle. The CDR3 is made up of 11 amino acids. CDR1 is DFQATT, CDR2 SNEGSKA, per germline (reference sequence). CDR3 DNA sequence: TGCAGTGCTAGATCTCCAGATGGCTACACCTTC. This codes for CSARSPDGYTF.

This sequence joins TRBV2 and TRBJ1-6; the D gene is possibly TRBD1 (6 bases). The CDR3 has 17 amino acids. Germline-derived CDR1 and CDR2 are SNHLY and FYNNEI. Trimming took 6 bases from V and 3 from J, leaving 18 bases between them. CDR3 in amino acids: CASSPLPTGSYNSPLHF. The CDR3 nucleotides read TGTGCCAGCAGCCCCCTCCCGACAGGAAGCTATAATTCACCCCTCCACTTT.

CDR3 in amino acids: CSSRRTERGPLFF. The CDR3 nucleotides read TGCAGCTCGCGTAGGACGGAGCGGGGGCCCTTATTCTTC. The V and J genes are TRBV29-1 and TRBJ2-1; 8 bases map to TRBD2. The CDR3 has 13 residues. Germline assignment: CDR1 SQVTM and CDR2 ANQGSEA. V was pared by 8 bases and J by 16 bases, with 19 bases of the junction left unmatched.

The chain employs TRBV3-1 (or the pseudogene TRBV3-2) and TRBJ1-1, with D unresolved. The germline V and J ends were trimmed by 4 bases and 2 bases, with 5 bases remaining between them. This CDR3 has 12 residues. Germline V gene sequence: CDR1 LGHDT, CDR2 YNNKEL (reference sequence). CDR3 nucleotides: TGTGCCAGCAGCCTATTAAACACTGAAGCTTTCTTT. It encodes CASSLLNTEAFF.

This chain connects TRBV12-5 to TRBJ2-1, with 9 bases lining up with TRBD1. Trimming removed 9 bases from V and 9 bases from J; junction bases left unmatched: 6. Per germline, CDR1 LGHNT and CDR2 FRNRAP. The CDR3 consists of 12 residues. The CDR3 nucleotides read TGTGCTAGCCGACAGGGACAGGGTGAGCAGTTCTTC. This codes for CASRQGQGEQFF.

The chain employs TRBV3-1 (or the pseudogene TRBV3-2) and TRBJ1-2, with unresolved D. V lost 3 bases and J 1 base, leaving 12 bases between the germline ends. CDR3 length: 15 amino acids. CDR1 is LGHDT and CDR2 is YNNKEL in the germline V gene (reference sequence). The CDR3 DNA is TGTGCCAGCAGCCAGAGAAACCATTTTAACTATGGCTACACCTTC. Residues: CASSQRNHFNYGYTF.

This clone was observed a single time. V and J are TRBV27 and TRBJ1-2; 11 bases agree with TRBD1. The ends lost 6 bases at V and 5 bases at J; junction bases unmatched: 14. This CDR3 comprises 17 residues. Germline assignment: CDR1 MNHEY and CDR2 SMNVEV (reference sequence). CDR3 sequence: CASSVKGGQGAKYGYTF. The DNA of the CDR3 is TGTGCCAGCAGCGTCAAAGGAGGACAGGGGGCGAAGTATGGCTACACCTTC.

This chain joins TRBV7-2 and TRBJ2-5, with a tentative D call TRBD2 (6 bases). Germline V CDR1 and CDR2: SGHTA, FQGNSA. The CDR3 has 14 residues. Trimming took off 0 bases at V and 5 bases at J, with 10 bases between the two ends. The CDR3 here is CASSLAAGRETQYF. The CDR3 nucleotides are TGTGCCAGCAGCTTAGCGGCAGGGAGGGAGACCCAGTACTTC.

The CDR3 DNA reads as TGTGCCAGCACCGGGGGGATGGGACGCAATGAAAAACTGTTTTTT. As protein: CASTGGMGRNEKLFF. The J gene is TRBJ1-4, the V gene TRBV2, with D perhaps TRBD1 (5 bases). V lost 7 bases, J lost 5 bases, and 17 bases lay in between. Germline V gives CDR1 SNHLY, CDR2 FYNNEI. This CDR3 comprises 15 residues.

This clone has only a few counts. This chain links TRBV25-1 with TRBJ1-2, with D possibly TRBD1 on 6 matching bases. The V gene lost 2 bases and the J gene lost 5 bases, with 12 bases spanning the gap. Germline lookup yields CDR1 MGHDK and CDR2 SYGVNS. The CDR3 runs 14 residues. The CDR3 DNA reads as TGTGCCAGCAGTGAAGGGGGCAGGGCGTATGGCTACACCTTC. Encoded protein: CASSEGGRAYGYTF.

The genes are TRBV27 and TRBJ1-1; 10 nucleotides agree with TRBD1. The germline CDR1 and CDR2 sequences are MNHEY and SMNVEV (reference sequence). This CDR3 is 13 amino acids long. V was clipped by 8 bases and J by 7 bases; unmatched bases: 7. CDR3 in amino acids: CASGGDRGIEAFF. The CDR3 DNA is TGTGCCAGCGGGGGGGACAGGGGAATTGAAGCTTTCTTT.